This T cell receptor (beta chain) was found in a study of blood T cell repertoires in COVID-19. Study as a whole: The origin of the acute and convalescent COVID-19 samples was the United States, Italy and Spain.

Per the original data handling: Quantification of nucleated cells was approximated via reference gene primer amplification. Assay used: immunoSEQ multiplex PCR; TCRdb lists only in-frame clones, some missing. V and J calls and clone size follow that table, whereas D and trimming were derived from the DNA. The sample consists of 150,000 to 200,000 clones, 84% of them appearing once. V lost 1 base, J lost 5 bases, and 5 bases stayed unmatched. This CDR3 is 16 amino acids long. CDR1 is SGHAT and CDR2 is FQDESV in the germline V gene (reference sequence). The Seattle site enrolled patients during active infection and followed them longitudinally.

The sample consisted of peripheral blood. This TCR came from a woman aged 70 to 79 with COVID-19, enrolled during active disease. V gene TRBV11-1 combines with J gene TRBJ1-1, with 12 bases lining up with TRBD1. CDR3 protein: CASSLGDRGRGTEAFF. DNA for the CDR3: TGTGCCAGCAGCTTAGGGGACAGGGGGCGAGGAACTGAAGCTTTCTTT.